This T cell receptor (beta chain) was sequenced during a study of blood T cell repertoires in COVID-19. Study in general: Donors in the United States, Italy and Spain gave samples during acute or convalescent COVID-19. Nucleic acid was either cDNA or gDNA, and it came from T cells, B-cell-depleted T cells, or PBMCs.

The CDR3 is 15 amino acids. Trimming took off 3 bases at V and 1 base at J, with 14 bases between the two ends. Per germline, CDR1 DFQATT and CDR2 SNEGSKA (reference sequence). Measured with immunoSEQ multiplex PCR; TCRdb has only the in-frame clones, and not every one. The profile covers around 400,000 clones, with about 90% appearing a single time and 10% taken by the ten largest. Sequencing was done on a sample of peripheral blood. The TCR originated in a woman aged 25-40 years with COVID-19, enrolled during active disease. The genes are TRBV20-1 and TRBJ2-3; maybe TRBD2 (6 bases). The CDR3 nucleotides are TGCAGTGCTAGTGGACTATCAACCCGCACAGATACGCAGTATTTT. It translates to CSASGLSTRTDTQYF.